These T cell receptor beta chains were read from a single sample in a study of shared clonotypes between healthy human individuals. Repertoires were generated with immunoSEQ multiplex PCR, while TCRdb's copy carries only in-frame clones and drops some. The sample holds about 480,000 clones; over 75% are singletons and the top ten take 9.5% to 15%. The sequencing sample was made of PBMCs. The source of these receptors is a middle-aged woman in good health. Some clones in this sample may be carry-over from other donors' samples. CDR3s include the opening cysteine and the closing phenylalanine or tryptophan. A D gene is named only where the DNA matches it firmly. Clone size is stated in some rows and not others, as once, few, many or a class when expanded.

CDR3nt: TGTGCCAGCAGTTTACCCCTGGGAAACACCATATATTTT
CDR3aa: CASSLPLGNTIYF
abundance: -
j_gene: TRBJ1-3
v_gene: TRBV28
d_gene: -

CDR3nt: TGCGCCAGCAGCCAAGTGGGGCAGGGGGTTGGAGAGACCCAGTACTTC
CDR3aa: CASSQVGQGVGETQYF
abundance: -
j_gene: TRBJ2-5
v_gene: TRBV4-1
d_gene: TRBD1

CDR3nt: TGTGCCAGCAGTTTCGTGGGGGTTGGCTACGAGCAGTACTTC
CDR3aa: CASSFVGVGYEQYF
abundance: -
j_gene: TRBJ2-7
v_gene: TRBV28
d_gene: -

CDR3nt: TGTGCCAGCAGCGCGGAATGGGACCCCCCGCCCGGGGAGCTGTTTTTT
CDR3aa: CASSAEWDPPPGELFF
abundance: once
j_gene: TRBJ2-2
v_gene: TRBV9
d_gene: -

CDR3nt: TGCGCCAGCAGTATCCAAGGGGAGAGAACAGATACGCAGTATTTT
CDR3aa: CASSIQGERTDTQYF
abundance: -
j_gene: TRBJ2-3
v_gene: TRBV5-1
d_gene: -

CDR3nt: TGCAGCGTTGGGGGACTAGCGGGAGGGATGTACCAAGAGACCCAGTACTTC
CDR3aa: CSVGGLAGGMYQETQYF
abundance: -
j_gene: TRBJ2-5
v_gene: TRBV29-1
d_gene: TRBD2

CDR3nt: TGTGCCAGCAGCTACGGACTAATGGCAGATACGCAGTATTTT
CDR3aa: CASSYGLMADTQYF
abundance: many
j_gene: TRBJ2-3
v_gene: TRBV5-6
d_gene: -

CDR3nt: TGCGCCAGCAGCAACGGGACTAGCGGCCTACAGGAGCAGTTCTTC
CDR3aa: CASSNGTSGLQEQFF
abundance: -
j_gene: TRBJ2-1
v_gene: TRBV5-1
d_gene: TRBD2

CDR3nt: TGTACCAGCAGCGGAGGGGGCGGGTGGTACGCTGAAGCTTTCTTT
CDR3aa: CTSSGGGGWYAEAFF
abundance: once
j_gene: TRBJ1-1
v_gene: TRBV11-2
d_gene: TRBD1

CDR3nt: TGCGCCAGCAGCTTGGATACAGTCTATGGCTACACCTTC
CDR3aa: CASSLDTVYGYTF
abundance: -
j_gene: TRBJ1-2
v_gene: TRBV5-1
d_gene: -

CDR3nt: TGTGCCAGCAGGCGAACAGGAGACACAGATACGCAGTATTTT
CDR3aa: CASRRTGDTDTQYF
abundance: -
j_gene: TRBJ2-3
v_gene: TRBV4-2
d_gene: -

CDR3nt: TGTGCCAGCAGCCAAGAAGGAGGCTACACCTTC
CDR3aa: CASSQEGGYTF
abundance: -
j_gene: TRBJ1-2
v_gene: TRBV14
d_gene: -

CDR3nt: TGTGCCAGCAGCCAACAAGGAGGGGCGGGGACTAACACCGGGGAGCTGTTTTTT
CDR3aa: CASSQQGGAGTNTGELFF
abundance: once
j_gene: TRBJ2-2
v_gene: TRBV7-3
d_gene: -

CDR3nt: TGTGCCAGCAGCTTATGGGACATCCGTGAGCAGTACTTC
CDR3aa: CASSLWDIREQYF
abundance: -
j_gene: TRBJ2-7
v_gene: TRBV7-3
d_gene: -

CDR3nt: TGTGCCAGCAGTGAACAGGGACAGGGCTACAATGAGCAGTTCTTC
CDR3aa: CASSEQGQGYNEQFF
abundance: few
j_gene: TRBJ2-1
v_gene: TRBV6-1
d_gene: TRBD1

CDR3nt: TGTGCCAGCAGTTTTCGACTCCGGGGGCGCCCCTACGAGCAGTACTTC
CDR3aa: CASSFRLRGRPYEQYF
abundance: -
j_gene: TRBJ2-7
v_gene: TRBV28
d_gene: -

CDR3nt: TGCGCCAGCAGCCACTTCCACAGCTCCTACAATGAGCAGTTCTTC
CDR3aa: CASSHFHSSYNEQFF
abundance: -
j_gene: TRBJ2-1
v_gene: TRBV4-1
d_gene: -

CDR3nt: TGTGCCAGCAGTTACATGATTGCTGGGGCCAACGTCCTGACTTTC
CDR3aa: CASSYMIAGANVLTF
abundance: -
j_gene: TRBJ2-6
v_gene: TRBV6-5
d_gene: -

CDR3nt: TGTGCCAGCAGCCCCGGGACTAGCGGGAGCCACGAGCAGTACTTC
CDR3aa: CASSPGTSGSHEQYF
abundance: -
j_gene: TRBJ2-7
v_gene: TRBV7-6
d_gene: TRBD2

CDR3nt: TGCGCCAGCAGCTTGGCGGGAACCGATGAAAAACTGTTTTTT
CDR3aa: CASSLAGTDEKLFF
abundance: -
j_gene: TRBJ1-4
v_gene: TRBV5-1
d_gene: -

CDR3nt: TGTGCCAGCTCACCACCCACAGGGGGCGTGGGCACTGAAGCTTTCTTT
CDR3aa: CASSPPTGGVGTEAFF
abundance: once
j_gene: TRBJ1-1
v_gene: TRBV18
d_gene: TRBD1

CDR3nt: TGTGCCACCAACAGGAGCCCAGATACGCAGTATTTT
CDR3aa: CATNRSPDTQYF
abundance: -
j_gene: TRBJ2-3
v_gene: TRBV28
d_gene: -

CDR3nt: TGTGCCACCAGCAGAGGGAACAGGGGGTTCGGAGATACGCAGTATTTT
CDR3aa: CATSRGNRGFGDTQYF
abundance: -
j_gene: TRBJ2-3
v_gene: TRBV15
d_gene: TRBD1

CDR3nt: TGTGCCAGCAGTTTATCGAGAGGGCTAGCGGTGAACCGTAAGCAGTATTTT
CDR3aa: CASSLSRGLAVNRKQYF
abundance: -
j_gene: TRBJ2-3
v_gene: TRBV27
d_gene: TRBD2

CDR3nt: TGTGCCAGCAGCAAGACTAGCGGGGAGAACATTCAGTACTTC
CDR3aa: CASSKTSGENIQYF
abundance: -
j_gene: TRBJ2-4
v_gene: TRBV5-5
d_gene: TRBD2

CDR3nt: TGCGCCAGCAGCTTGGGGCTAGGGGACACCGGGGAGCTGTTTTTT
CDR3aa: CASSLGLGDTGELFF
abundance: -
j_gene: TRBJ2-2
v_gene: TRBV5-1
d_gene: -

CDR3nt: TGTGCCAGCAGCTTAGGCCAGCTTAATGCCCAGTACTTC
CDR3aa: CASSLGQLNAQYF
abundance: -
j_gene: TRBJ2-5
v_gene: TRBV7-9
d_gene: -

CDR3nt: TGTGCCAGCAGCTTTTTAGCGGGTTTCAATGAGCAGTTCTTC
CDR3aa: CASSFLAGFNEQFF
abundance: -
j_gene: TRBJ2-1
v_gene: TRBV5-6
d_gene: TRBD2

CDR3nt: TGTGCCTGGAGCACTAGCTACGAGCAGTACTTC
CDR3aa: CAWSTSYEQYF
abundance: -
j_gene: TRBJ2-7
v_gene: TRBV30
d_gene: -

CDR3nt: TGTGCCAGCTTACCGGACAGGGTAGGAGCCAAAAACATTCAGTACTTC
CDR3aa: CASLPDRVGAKNIQYF
abundance: -
j_gene: TRBJ2-4
v_gene: TRBV7-2
d_gene: TRBD1

CDR3nt: TGTGCCAGCAGCTTAATGGCGGCCAGGGGCTACGAGCAGTACTTC
CDR3aa: CASSLMAARGYEQYF
abundance: -
j_gene: TRBJ2-7
v_gene: TRBV7-3
d_gene: -

CDR3nt: TGTGCCAGCAGCCCTGGAGCGGGGAGGGCATTCTACAATGAGCAGTTCTTC
CDR3aa: CASSPGAGRAFYNEQFF
abundance: -
j_gene: TRBJ2-1
v_gene: TRBV11-2
d_gene: TRBD2

CDR3nt: TGTGCCATCAGGCCAGGGGGAGCTGGAAACACCATATATTTT
CDR3aa: CAIRPGGAGNTIYF
abundance: once
j_gene: TRBJ1-3
v_gene: TRBV10-3
d_gene: TRBD1

CDR3nt: TGTGCCAGCAGCTTAGCGGGGCAGCAGCAGTTCTTC
CDR3aa: CASSLAGQQQFF
abundance: -
j_gene: TRBJ2-1
v_gene: TRBV7-9
d_gene: -